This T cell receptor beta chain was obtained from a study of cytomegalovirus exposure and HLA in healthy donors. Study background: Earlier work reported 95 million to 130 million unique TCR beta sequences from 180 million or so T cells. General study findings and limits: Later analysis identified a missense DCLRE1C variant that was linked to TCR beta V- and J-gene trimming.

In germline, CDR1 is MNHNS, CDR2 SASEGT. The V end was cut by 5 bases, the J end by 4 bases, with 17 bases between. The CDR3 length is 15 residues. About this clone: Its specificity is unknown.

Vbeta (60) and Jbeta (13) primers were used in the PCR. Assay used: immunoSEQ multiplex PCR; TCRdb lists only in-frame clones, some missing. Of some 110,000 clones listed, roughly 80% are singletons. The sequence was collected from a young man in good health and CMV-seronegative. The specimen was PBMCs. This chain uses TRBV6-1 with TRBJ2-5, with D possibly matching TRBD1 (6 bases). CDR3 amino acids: CASSPYPTGGETQYF. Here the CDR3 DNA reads TGTGCCAGCAGTCCCTACCCGACAGGAGGAGAGACCCAGTACTTC.